The 27 T cell receptor beta chains presented below share a single source sample, sequenced in a study of T cell changes during pregnancy in multiple sclerosis. TCRdb's copy holds only in-frame clones and misses some; the assay was immunoSEQ multiplex PCR. The repertoire holds some 77,000 clones, with around 90% as singletons. This specimen was CD4+ T cells from peripheral blood mononuclear cells, taken before pregnancy. The receptors here all came from a female donor with multiple sclerosis, enrolled in a pregnancy study.

The CDR3 reads CASSFPSTGANTEAFF. DNA of the CDR3: TGCGCCAGCAGCTTTCCTTCGACAGGGGCGAACACTGAAGCTTTCTTT. This chain links TRBV5-1 with TRBJ1-1; 8 positions agree with TRBD1. Germline V CDR1 and CDR2: SGHRS, YFSETQ. The CDR3 has 16 residues. J gave up 1 base and V 2 bases, and 7 bases lay outside the gene matches.

The gene calls are TRBV10-3 and TRBJ2-3, with 7 bases aligning to TRBD2. Germline V gene lookup returns CDR1 ENHRY and CDR2 SYGVKD. The ends lost 6 bases at V and 0 bases at J; junction bases unmatched: 3. This CDR3 region has 14 residues. The CDR3 DNA sequence: TGTGCCATCAGCAGCGGGGCTAGCACAGATACGCAGTATTTT. Its translation is CAISSGASTDTQYF.

The chain carries TRBV9 and TRBJ2-1, with a weak D call TRBD1 (5 bases). V was cut by 1 base and J by 5 bases, with 10 bases left in between. CDR1 is SGDLS, CDR2 YYNGEE, per germline. This CDR3 contains 14 residues. The CDR3 is CASSVRQNNNEQFF. CDR3 DNA: TGTGCCAGCAGCGTACGACAGAATAACAATGAGCAGTTCTTC.

The chain carries TRBV11-2 and TRBJ2-3; D is ambiguous. CDR1 and CDR2 from the germline V gene are SGHAT and FQNNGV. The CDR3 contains 14 residues. V lost 1 base and J 4 bases, leaving 9 bases between the germline ends. The CDR3 here is CASSLGRVADTQYF. CDR3 DNA: TGTGCCAGCAGCTTAGGCCGTGTAGCAGATACGCAGTATTTT. Looking up the rest from reference TRBV11-2 and TRBJ2-3 gives the full variable domain: EAGVAQSPRYKIIEKRQSVAFWCNPISGHATLYWYQQILGQGPKLLIQFQNNGVVDDSQLPKDRFSAERLKGVDSTLKIQPAKLEDSAVYLCASSLGRVADTQYFGPGTRLTVL.

This clone was counted only a few times. The chain carries TRBV6-1 and TRBJ1-2; D ambiguous. This CDR3 has 12 amino acids. Germline V lookup: CDR1 MNHNS, CDR2 SASEGT. Trimming took 7 bases from V and 0 from J, leaving 6 bases between them. CDR3 residues: CASTRANYGYTF. Written as DNA, the CDR3 is TGTGCCAGCACCCGGGCTAACTATGGCTACACCTTC.

The chain links TRBV6-5 to TRBJ1-2, with TRBD1 matching 8 bases. Germline V lookup: CDR1 MNHEY, CDR2 SVGAGI. Trimming at V came to 5 bases and at J to 13 bases, leaving 9 bases not matched to a gene. This CDR3 contains 12 residues. The CDR3, as DNA: TGTGCCAGCAGTCTCGGACAGGGAGTAATCACCTTC. Amino acids: CASSLGQGVITF.

V gene TRBV7-3 combines with J gene TRBJ2-3; 14 nucleotides line up with TRBD2. V dropped 2 bases and J dropped 6; count of bases not matched to a gene: 10. Germline-derived CDR1 and CDR2 are SGHTA and FQGTGA. The CDR3 is 18 residues long. CDR3 sequence reads: CASSLRLAGGRYDDTQYF. The CDR3 DNA sequence: TGTGCCAGCAGCTTACGACTAGCGGGGGGGCGGTACGATGATACGCAGTATTTT.

The table lists this clone with a count of one. The rearrangement joins TRBV5-1 to TRBJ2-1; 7 bases are shared with TRBD2. This CDR3 has 15 residues. V dropped 4 bases and J dropped 5; count of bases not matched to a gene: 9. Looked up from germline, CDR1 is SGHRS and CDR2 is YFSETQ. CDR3 protein: CASSATGRTDNEQFF. As DNA, the CDR3 is TGCGCCAGCAGCGCGACCGGGAGGACCGACAATGAGCAGTTCTTC. Full variable domain (remainder filled in from reference TRBV5-1 and TRBJ2-1): KAGVTQTPRYLIKTRGQQVTLSCSPISGHRSVSWYQQTPGQGLQFLFEYFSETQRNKGNFPGRFSGRQFSNSRSEMNVSTLELGDSALYLCASSATGRTDNEQFFGPGTRLTVL.

This chain uses TRBV6-5 with TRBJ1-6; tentative D call: TRBD1 (6 bases). The V end lost 5 bases, the J end lost 4 bases, and 12 bases lay between the germline ends. The CDR3 consists of 15 residues. Germline CDR1 reads MNHEY; CDR2 reads SVGAGI. CDR3 amino acids: CASSPRQVYNSPLHF. As DNA, the CDR3 is TGTGCCAGCAGTCCGCGACAGGTTTATAATTCACCCCTCCACTTT.

The chain recombines TRBV10-3 with TRBJ2-1; 7 nucleotides agree with TRBD1. The J segment lost 7 bases and the V segment lost 7 bases, leaving 10 bases of the junction unmatched. Germline CDR1 reads ENHRY; CDR2 reads SYGVKD. This CDR3 is built from 14 residues. CDR3 in DNA: TGTGCCATCATGGAATCAGGGGGTGGGAATGAGCAGTTCTTC. Translated: CAIMESGGGNEQFF.

CDR3 nucleotides: TGCGCCAGCAGCTTGGGAGGACAGGGGGATGGCTACACCTTC. Its translation is CASSLGGQGDGYTF. The chain combines TRBV5-1 with TRBJ1-2; 10 bases align to TRBD1. Germline CDR1 is SGHRS and CDR2 is YFSETQ. This CDR3 spans 14 amino acids. J was trimmed by 6 bases and V by 0 bases; bases with no gene match: 2.

The chain joins TRBV5-1 to TRBJ2-2, with 7 bases lining up with TRBD1. The CDR3 spans 16 residues. Germline V CDR1 and CDR2: SGHRS, YFSETQ. Trimming removed 4 bases from V and 1 base from J; junction bases left unmatched: 7. CDR3 residues: CASSVGQALNTGELFF. In DNA form, the CDR3 reads TGCGCCAGCAGCGTAGGACAGGCGCTGAACACCGGGGAGCTGTTTTTT.

V usage is TRBV30 and J usage is TRBJ2-1; the D gene is possibly TRBD2 (5 bases). V was pared by 3 bases and J by 5 bases, with 11 bases between. CDR1 is GTSNPN, CDR2 SVGIG, per germline (reference sequence). CDR3 size: 13 residues. The CDR3 coding sequence is TGTGCCTGGAGCCGGGAATATAACAATGAGCAGTTCTTC. Translating it yields CAWSREYNNEQFF.

The V and J genes are TRBV7-3 and TRBJ2-1, with 7 bases fitting TRBD1. The CDR3 loop spans 14 amino acids. Trimming took 5 bases from V and 6 from J; bases not matched to a gene: 7. Germline V gene sequence: CDR1 SGHTA, CDR2 FQGTGA. The CDR3 DNA follows: TGTGCCAGCAGCAAGGGGGACAGAGGCAATGAGCAGTTCTTC. It translates to CASSKGDRGNEQFF.

This chain connects TRBV30 to TRBJ1-6; D possibly corresponds to TRBD1 (5 bases). Germline V gene lookup returns CDR1 GTSNPN and CDR2 SVGIG (reference sequence). The CDR3 runs 18 residues. V lost 2 bases, J lost 0 bases, and 17 bases lay in between. CDR3 sequence (DNA): TGTGCCTGGAGTTCCCGTGGAGGGGTAAGCTCCTATAATTCACCCCTCCACTTT. Translation: CAWSSRGGVSSYNSPLHF.

The rearrangement links TRBV7-2 to TRBJ1-4, with unresolved D. Germline lookup yields CDR1 SGHTA and CDR2 FQGNSA. The CDR3 contains 13 residues. V was pared by 6 bases and J by 8 bases, with 13 bases between. The CDR3 protein is CASSRGGVEKLFF. As DNA, the CDR3 is TGTGCCAGCAGTCGAGGTGGTGTCGAAAAACTGTTTTTT.

A single count supports this clone. The chain combines TRBV10-3 with TRBJ1-1; possibly TRBD1 for D (5 bases). Between the trimmed V and J ends, which lost 0 bases and 2 bases, there was a span of 10 bases. In germline, CDR1 is ENHRY, CDR2 SYGVKD. CDR3 length: 15 amino acids. CDR3 protein: CAISESGEGNTEAFF. The CDR3 bases are TGTGCCATCAGTGAGTCGGGGGAGGGCAACACTGAAGCTTTCTTT.

Written as DNA, the CDR3 is TGTGCCAGCAGTCCGGGACAAGTGGTAGAGACCCAGTACTTC. Translated: CASSPGQVVETQYF. V gene TRBV6-1 combines with J gene TRBJ2-5, with D possibly TRBD1 on 6 matching bases. The CDR3 covers 14 residues. Between the trimmed V and J ends, which lost 5 bases and 4 bases, there was a span of 14 bases. Per germline, CDR1 MNHNS and CDR2 SASEGT.

This chain links TRBV4-1 with TRBJ1-2, with 8 bases aligning to TRBD1. V shed 5 bases, J shed 2 bases, and the junction held 10 bases outside the gene matches. This CDR3 comprises 16 residues. Germline CDR1 reads MGHRA; CDR2 reads YSYEKL. Written as DNA, the CDR3 is TGCGCCAGCAGCAACGCCCCGGGACAGGCAAACTATGGCTACACCTTC. Protein: CASSNAPGQANYGYTF.

The V call is TRBV2, the J call TRBJ2-1; D gene unclear. The CDR3 sequence is 13 residues long. Trimming removed 6 bases at V and 9 bases at J, with 15 bases between. CDR1 is SNHLY, CDR2 FYNNEI, per germline. The CDR3 is CASRTQRQGEQFF. The CDR3, as DNA: TGTGCCAGCAGAACCCAGAGGCAAGGTGAGCAGTTCTTC.

This clone came up once. J is TRBJ1-5 and V is TRBV6-1; the match to TRBD1 covers 9 bases. The CDR3 is made up of 14 amino acids. Losses at the gene ends were 7 bases for V and 7 bases for J; bases not matched to a gene: 8. Germline values: CDR1 MNHNS, CDR2 SASEGT. The CDR3 sequence: CASMGTGLRQPQHF. DNA for the CDR3: TGTGCCAGCATGGGGACAGGGCTACGCCAGCCCCAGCATTTT.

The rearrangement links TRBV2 to TRBJ1-2; 10 bases match TRBD1. Trimming cost V 6 bases and J 4 bases; bases outside gene matches: 8. This CDR3 contains 15 residues. CDR1 and CDR2 from the germline V gene are SNHLY and FYNNEI. The CDR3: CASSLRQGASYGYTF. CDR3 coding DNA: TGTGCCAGCAGCCTTAGACAGGGGGCGAGCTATGGCTACACCTTC. The full variable domain, rest sourced from reference TRBV2 and TRBJ1-2, is EPEVTQTPSHQVTQMGQEVILRCVPISNHLYFYWYRQILGQKVEFLVSFYNNEISEKSEIFDDQFSVERPDGSNFTLKIRSTKLEDSAMYFCASSLRQGASYGYTFGSGTRLTVV.

This clone was found once. The chain is built from TRBV11-3 and TRBJ2-7, with a possible D match to TRBD2 (5 bases). V was cut by 3 bases and J by 2 bases, with 8 bases left in between. This CDR3 has 13 residues. In germline, CDR1 is SGHNT, CDR2 YENEEA. CDR3: CASSFGEPYEQYF. The DNA for the CDR3 is TGTGCCAGCAGCTTCGGGGAACCCTACGAGCAGTACTTC.

The chain combines TRBV5-1 with TRBJ1-4; no clear D gene. V was cut by 0 bases and J by 6 bases, with 12 bases left in between. In germline, CDR1 is SGHRS, CDR2 YFSETQ. The CDR3 totals 15 residues. CDR3 bases: TGCGCCAGCAGCTTGGTAGGCCAAGGAGATGAAAAACTGTTTTTT. Translation gives CASSLVGQGDEKLFF. Supplemented by reference TRBV5-1 and TRBJ1-4, the full variable domain reads KAGVTQTPRYLIKTRGQQVTLSCSPISGHRSVSWYQQTPGQGLQFLFEYFSETQRNKGNFPGRFSGRQFSNSRSEMNVSTLELGDSALYLCASSLVGQGDEKLFFGSGTQLSVL.

The chain couples TRBV5-4 to TRBJ2-7; D perhaps matches TRBD2 (6 bases). The CDR3 loop spans 13 amino acids. Trimming removed 0 bases at V and 4 bases at J, with 8 bases between. The germline gives CDR1 SGHNT, CDR2 YYREEE (reference sequence). CDR3 amino acids: CASSLGAGYEQYF. Written as DNA, the CDR3 is TGTGCCAGCAGCTTGGGGGCGGGATACGAGCAGTACTTC.

The chain combines TRBV2 with TRBJ1-5, with D possibly TRBD1 on 6 matching bases. V dropped 6 bases and J dropped 6 bases, with 18 bases sitting between them. Germline values: CDR1 SNHLY, CDR2 FYNNEI. This CDR3 is 15 amino acids long. The CDR3 DNA sequence: TGTGCCAGCAGGGCCGGGACCTTAGGGGGTCAGCCCCAGCATTTT. Encoded protein: CASRAGTLGGQPQHF.

J is TRBJ1-2 and V is TRBV2; maybe TRBD1 (6 bases). CDR3 size: 13 residues. Germline CDR1 is SNHLY and CDR2 is FYNNEI. Deletions cut 8 bases from V and 8 bases from J, with 18 bases between. The CDR3 DNA is TGTGCCAGCGGTCAGGGGCGTGGTGGCGGCTACACCTTC. It translates to CASGQGRGGGYTF.